This TCR beta chain was obtained from a study of Tregs in tolerant kidney transplant recipients. From germline, CDR1 is SNHLY and CDR2 FYNNEI. CDR3 length equals 12 residues. V lost 4 bases, J lost 5 bases, and 7 bases lay in between. Sequenced by immunoSEQ multiplex PCR; TCRdb stores in-frame clones only, minus some. This table holds around 50,000 clones, over 70% found once. In this sample, this clone is medium-sized. The receptor's source is a human donor in good health. The specimen was CD4+ T cells from blood. This chain joins TRBV2 and TRBJ2-3; D unclear. The CDR3 here is CASSGYVDTQYF. CDR3 nucleotides: TGTGCCAGCAGTGGTTATGTAGATACGCAGTATTTT.